This section outlines one T cell receptor beta chain sequence together with its context. Its antigen is still unknown. No base-level quality is on record; no much larger clone is a single base apart. Enrolling through a virtual design, the prospective study's participants ranged in age from roughly 18 to 95 years and lived across 24 United States geographic areas. Cohort assignment in the prospective study relied on participant-reported clinical history from a screening survey and a study questionnaire. Exposed participants had been in contact with someone with a PCR-confirmed or clinician-diagnosed COVID-19 case within 2 weeks of study entry. In the prospective study, whole blood, serum and a nasopharyngeal or oropharyngeal swab were collected from each participant by mobile phlebotomists. Over an approximately two-month period, participants in the prospective study had the option of providing additional blood draws and questionnaires. Prospective study blood samples were shipped either frozen or at room temperature before DNA extraction.

The data belong to a study of blood T cell repertoires in COVID-19 (dated by TCRdb to the early 2020s). Regarding the research as a whole: Collaborator samples came from the United States, Italy and Spain and covered acute and convalescent phases of COVID-19. The samples were drawn from the first 160 participants of the ongoing ImmuneRACE study and from 1,254 subjects provided by 6 global collaborators. Where HLA class I and class II types were available, the types were taken from metadata supplied by the sample provider, not from assay-based typing. The prospective study material was composed of cDNA or gDNA derived from T cells, B-cell-depleted T cells, or PBMCs. The dataset comprised deeply sampled blood TCRbeta repertoires from subjects exposed to, actively infected with, or recovered from COVID-19. A de-identified subject ID, COVID-19 status, age in years and sex were almost always included in the sample metadata. A freely available public database, intended as a resource for researchers studying the immune response to SARS-CoV-2, is where the repertoires were released. Overall results and qualifications from the work: The amount of clinical and demographic metadata varied by source and participant and was provided uncurated.

TCRbeta CDR3 regions were amplified from genomic DNA using the immunoSEQ Assay, a bias-controlled multiplex PCR. In the authors' own workflow: Nucleated cell counts per sample were estimated from amplification of reference gene primers within the assay. Sequence reads were collapsed and filtered to measure the absolute abundance of every unique TCRbeta CDR3 rearrangement. For each sample, productive Simpson clonality was calculated as the square root of Simpson's diversity index across productive rearrangements. This immuneACCESS table, as held by TCRdb, lists in-frame sequences with V and J called but not all clones. Of the missing ones, under half trace to an unresolved V gene in checked studies; the others have no known cause. D and trimming were read from the DNA, whereas the V and J calls and clone size are those reported in that table. The sample profile shows 240,000 or so clones; 80% to 90% of them were found once. The ten largest account for 0.85% to 0.9% of the sample.

This sequence originates from a man in his fifties or sixties who had been exposed to COVID-19. Material: PBMCs or T cells enriched from blood (not recorded which).

The DNA sequence is TGCGCCAGCAGCCCCGCCGGAGGCTCAAATCAGCCCCAGCATTTT. This yields the protein CASSPAGGSNQPQHF. The sequence joins TRBV4-1 to TRBJ1-5, with the identity of the D gene unclear. V is cut by 4 bases and J by 4 bases, and the space between the germline ends is 14 bases. Including cysteine and phenylalanine, the CDR3 has 15 amino acids. Left in the record is the CDR3 DNA by itself, 45 bases read in frame from the first base. CDR1 and CDR2, looked up from the germline V gene, are MGHRA and YSYEKL.